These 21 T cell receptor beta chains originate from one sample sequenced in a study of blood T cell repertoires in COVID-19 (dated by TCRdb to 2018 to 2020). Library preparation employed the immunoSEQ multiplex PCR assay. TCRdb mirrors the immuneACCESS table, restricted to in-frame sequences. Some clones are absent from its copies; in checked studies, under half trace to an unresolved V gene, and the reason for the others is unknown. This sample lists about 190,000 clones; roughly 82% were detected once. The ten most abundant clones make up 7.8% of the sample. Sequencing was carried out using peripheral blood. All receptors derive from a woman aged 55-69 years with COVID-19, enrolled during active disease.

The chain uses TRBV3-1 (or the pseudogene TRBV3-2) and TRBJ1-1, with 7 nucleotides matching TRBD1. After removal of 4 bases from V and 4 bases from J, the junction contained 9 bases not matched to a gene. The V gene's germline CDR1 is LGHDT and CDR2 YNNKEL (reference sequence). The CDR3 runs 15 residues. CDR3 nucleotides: TGTGCCAGCAGCCGGATCGGGACAGCAGGCACTGAAGCTTTCTTT. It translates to CASSRIGTAGTEAFF.

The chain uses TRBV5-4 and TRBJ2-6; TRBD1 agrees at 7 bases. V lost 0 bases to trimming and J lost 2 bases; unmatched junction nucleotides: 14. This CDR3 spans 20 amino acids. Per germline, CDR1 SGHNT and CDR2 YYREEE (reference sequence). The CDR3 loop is CASSLGALTGSPPGANVLTF. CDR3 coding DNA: TGTGCCAGCAGCTTGGGGGCTTTGACAGGGAGTCCTCCTGGGGCCAACGTCCTGACTTTC.

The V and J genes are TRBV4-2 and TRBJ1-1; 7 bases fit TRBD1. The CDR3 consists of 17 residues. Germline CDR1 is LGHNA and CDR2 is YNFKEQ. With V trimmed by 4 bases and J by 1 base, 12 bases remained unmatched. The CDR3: CASSLAGRGRGNTEAFF. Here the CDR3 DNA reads TGTGCCAGCAGCCTGGCCGGGAGGGGGCGCGGGAACACTGAAGCTTTCTTT.

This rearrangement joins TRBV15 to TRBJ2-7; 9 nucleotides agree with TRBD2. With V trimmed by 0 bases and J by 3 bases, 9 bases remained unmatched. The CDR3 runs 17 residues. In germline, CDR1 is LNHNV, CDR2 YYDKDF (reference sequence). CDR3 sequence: CATSRDRSGGRVYEQYF. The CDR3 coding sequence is TGTGCCACCAGCAGAGATAGGTCGGGCGGGAGGGTCTACGAGCAGTACTTC.

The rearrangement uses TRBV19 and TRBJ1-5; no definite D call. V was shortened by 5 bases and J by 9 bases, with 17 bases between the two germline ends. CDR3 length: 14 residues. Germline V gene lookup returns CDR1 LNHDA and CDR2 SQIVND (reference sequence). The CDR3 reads CASSPDLRVAPQHF. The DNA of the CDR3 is TGTGCCAGTAGTCCCGACCTCCGGGTCGCGCCCCAGCATTTT.

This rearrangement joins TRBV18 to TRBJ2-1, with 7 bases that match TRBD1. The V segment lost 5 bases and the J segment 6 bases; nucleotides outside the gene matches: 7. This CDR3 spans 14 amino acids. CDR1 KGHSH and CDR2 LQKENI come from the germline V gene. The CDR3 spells CASSGRDSINEQFF. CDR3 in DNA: TGTGCCAGCTCAGGCCGGGACAGCATCAATGAGCAGTTCTTC.

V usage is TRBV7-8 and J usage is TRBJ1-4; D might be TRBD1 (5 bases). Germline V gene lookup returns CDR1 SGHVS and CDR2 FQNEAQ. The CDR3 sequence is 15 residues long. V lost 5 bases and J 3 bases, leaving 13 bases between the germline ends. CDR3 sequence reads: CASSPNRLPNEKLFF. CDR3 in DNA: TGTGCCAGCAGCCCCAACAGGCTCCCTAATGAAAAACTGTTTTTT.

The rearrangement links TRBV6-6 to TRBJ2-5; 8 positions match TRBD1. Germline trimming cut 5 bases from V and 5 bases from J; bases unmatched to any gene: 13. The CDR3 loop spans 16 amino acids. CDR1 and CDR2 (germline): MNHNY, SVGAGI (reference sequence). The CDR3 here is CASSRPQGALQETQYF. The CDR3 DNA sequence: TGTGCCAGCAGTAGACCTCAGGGGGCGCTTCAGGAGACCCAGTACTTC.

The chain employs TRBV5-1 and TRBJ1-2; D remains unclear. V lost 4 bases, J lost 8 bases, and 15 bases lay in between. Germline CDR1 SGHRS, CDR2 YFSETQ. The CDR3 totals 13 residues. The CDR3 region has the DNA TGCGCCAGCAGCCCCCGGGAGGGAGGCGGCTACACCTTC. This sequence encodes CASSPREGGGYTF.

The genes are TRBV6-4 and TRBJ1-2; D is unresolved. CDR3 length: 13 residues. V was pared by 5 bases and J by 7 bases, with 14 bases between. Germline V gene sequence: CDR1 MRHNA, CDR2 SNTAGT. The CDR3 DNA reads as TGTGCCAGCAGTAAGGACCCGGAGGCTGGCTACACCTTC. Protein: CASSKDPEAGYTF.

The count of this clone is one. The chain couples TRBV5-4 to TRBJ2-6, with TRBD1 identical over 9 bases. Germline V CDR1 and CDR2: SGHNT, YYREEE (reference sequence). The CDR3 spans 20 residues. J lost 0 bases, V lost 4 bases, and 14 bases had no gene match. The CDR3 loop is CASSKGQGIDSFSGANVLTF. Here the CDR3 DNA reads TGTGCCAGCAGCAAGGGACAGGGAATAGACTCCTTCTCTGGGGCCAACGTCCTGACTTTC.

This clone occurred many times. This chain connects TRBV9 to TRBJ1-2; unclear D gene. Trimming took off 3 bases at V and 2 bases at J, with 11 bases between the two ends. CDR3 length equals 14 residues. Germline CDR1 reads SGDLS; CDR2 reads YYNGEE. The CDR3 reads CASSGESGNYGYTF. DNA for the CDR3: TGTGCCAGCAGCGGCGAGTCGGGAAACTATGGCTACACCTTC.

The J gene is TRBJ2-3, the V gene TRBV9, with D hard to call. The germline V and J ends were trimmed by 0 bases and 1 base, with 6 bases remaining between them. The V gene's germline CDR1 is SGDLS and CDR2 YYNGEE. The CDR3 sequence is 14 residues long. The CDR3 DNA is TGTGCCAGCAGCGTAGATCCCGGCACAGATACGCAGTATTTT. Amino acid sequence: CASSVDPGTDTQYF.

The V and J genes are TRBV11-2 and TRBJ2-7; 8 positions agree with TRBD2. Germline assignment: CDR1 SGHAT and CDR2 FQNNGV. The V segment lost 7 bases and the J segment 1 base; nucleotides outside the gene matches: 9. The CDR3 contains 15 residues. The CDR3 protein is CASTSAGGPSYEQYF. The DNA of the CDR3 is TGTGCCAGCACCAGTGCGGGAGGCCCATCCTACGAGCAGTACTTC.

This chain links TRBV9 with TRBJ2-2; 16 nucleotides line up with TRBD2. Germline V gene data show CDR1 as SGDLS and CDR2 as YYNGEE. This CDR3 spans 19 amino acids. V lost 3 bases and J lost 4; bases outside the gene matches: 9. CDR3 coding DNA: TGTGCCAGCAGCGCCGGGCCGGGACTAGCGGGGGGGCGCACCGGGGAGCTGTTTTTT. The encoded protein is CASSAGPGLAGGRTGELFF.

CDR3 sequence reads: CASSESGAGTQYF. As DNA, the CDR3 is TGCGCCAGCAGTGAGTCCGGCGCGGGTACGCAGTATTTT. The J gene is TRBJ2-3, the V gene TRBV10-1; a weak D match, TRBD2 (5 bases). Trimming removed 0 bases at V and 8 bases at J, with 9 bases between. CDR1 and CDR2 (germline): WNHNN, SYGVQD (reference sequence). The CDR3 totals 13 residues.

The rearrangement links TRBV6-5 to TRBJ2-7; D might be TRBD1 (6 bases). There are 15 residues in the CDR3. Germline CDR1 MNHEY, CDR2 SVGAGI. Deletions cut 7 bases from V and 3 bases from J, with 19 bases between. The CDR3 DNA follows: TGTGCCAGCACCGAATTGGGGGACACCGGCTACGAGCAGTACTTC. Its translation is CASTELGDTGYEQYF.

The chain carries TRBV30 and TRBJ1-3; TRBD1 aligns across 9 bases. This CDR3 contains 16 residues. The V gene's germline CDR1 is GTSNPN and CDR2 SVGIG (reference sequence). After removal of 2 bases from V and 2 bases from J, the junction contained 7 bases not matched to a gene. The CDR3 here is CAWSRGQGTAGNTIYF. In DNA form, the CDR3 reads TGTGCCTGGAGTCGAGGACAGGGGACCGCTGGAAACACCATATATTTT.

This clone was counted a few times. Here the CDR3 reads CASTRVYNSPLHF. The CDR3, as DNA: TGTGCCAGCACGAGGGTCTATAATTCACCCCTCCACTTT. The chain recombines TRBV2 with TRBJ1-6; the D is unclear. The V gene lost 7 bases and the J gene lost 3 bases, with 7 bases spanning the gap. This CDR3 has 13 amino acids. CDR1 is SNHLY, CDR2 FYNNEI, per germline.

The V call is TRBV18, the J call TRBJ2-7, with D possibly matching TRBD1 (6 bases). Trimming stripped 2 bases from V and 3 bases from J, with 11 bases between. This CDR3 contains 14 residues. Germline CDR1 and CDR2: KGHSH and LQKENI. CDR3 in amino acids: CASSPVRTDYEQYF. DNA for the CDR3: TGTGCCAGCTCACCAGTAAGGACAGACTACGAGCAGTACTTC. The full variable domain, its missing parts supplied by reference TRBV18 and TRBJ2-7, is NAGVMQNPRHLVRRRGQEARLRCSPMKGHSHVYWYRQLPEEGLKFMVYLQKENIIDESGMPKERFSAEFPKEGPSILRIQQVVRGDSAAYFCASSPVRTDYEQYFGPGTRLTVT.

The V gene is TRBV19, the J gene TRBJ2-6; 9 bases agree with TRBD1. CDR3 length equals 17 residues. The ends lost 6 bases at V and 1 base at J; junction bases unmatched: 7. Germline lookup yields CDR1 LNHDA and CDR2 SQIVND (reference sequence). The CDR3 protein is CASRKTGGGSGANVLTF. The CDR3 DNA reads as TGTGCCAGTAGGAAGACAGGGGGAGGGTCTGGGGCCAACGTCCTGACTTTC. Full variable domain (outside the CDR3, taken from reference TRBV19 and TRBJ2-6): DGGITQSPKYLFRKEGQNVTLSCEQNLNHDAMYWYRQDPGQGLRLIYYSQIVNDFQKGDIAEGYSVSREKKESFPLTVTSAQKNPTAFYLCASRKTGGGSGANVLTFGAGSRLTVL.